Below, 10 T cell receptor beta chains from the same sample are listed, as sequenced in a study of glioma-infiltrating T cells after dendritic cell vaccination. The repertoire was sequenced with immunoSEQ multiplex PCR; TCRdb's copy has only in-frame clones and lacks some. This table holds fewer than 85,000 clones, 65% to 90% found once. Material: blood, obtained before dendritic cell vaccination. Receptors originate from a human donor with glioblastoma.

About this clone itself: Germline and junction disagree at one end, which may indicate a read error. V gene TRBV6-5 combines with J gene TRBJ1-3; D remains unclear. CDR1 MNHEY and CDR2 SVGAGI come from the germline V gene. The CDR3 is made up of 14 amino acids. CDR3 in DNA: TGTGCCAGCAGTAGACGGGGTCTTGGAGACACCATATATTTT. It is translated as CASSRRGLGDTIYF.

V usage is TRBV5-1 and J usage is TRBJ1-1; D may be TRBD1 (5 bases). In germline, CDR1 is SGHRS, CDR2 YFSETQ. Trimming took 4 bases from V and 6 from J, leaving 19 bases between them. This CDR3 comprises 15 residues. This CDR3 is CASSAAGRGWSEAFF. In DNA form, the CDR3 reads TGCGCCAGCAGCGCCGCGGGAAGGGGTTGGTCTGAAGCTTTCTTT. Supplemented by reference TRBV5-1 and TRBJ1-1, the full variable domain reads KAGVTQTPRYLIKTRGQQVTLSCSPISGHRSVSWYQQTPGQGLQFLFEYFSETQRNKGNFPGRFSGRQFSNSRSEMNVSTLELGDSALYLCASSAAGRGWSEAFFGQGTRLTVV.

The chain carries TRBV2 and TRBJ2-5; TRBD1 aligns across 9 bases. Losses at the gene ends were 2 bases for V and 4 bases for J; bases not matched to a gene: 8. This CDR3 has 16 amino acids. Germline assignment: CDR1 SNHLY and CDR2 FYNNEI. The CDR3 is CASSEPGQGLGETQYF. In DNA form, the CDR3 reads TGTGCCAGCAGTGAACCGGGACAGGGTCTCGGAGAGACCCAGTACTTC.

The chain recombines TRBV5-1 with TRBJ1-1, with D possibly being TRBD1 (6 bases). Germline lookup yields CDR1 SGHRS and CDR2 YFSETQ. Trimming took off 4 bases at V and 6 bases at J, with 16 bases between the two ends. This CDR3 region has 14 residues. The CDR3 sequence is CASSNKTGWPEAFF. Written as DNA, the CDR3 is TGCGCCAGCAGCAATAAAACAGGGTGGCCTGAAGCTTTCTTT.

In its sample, this clone was seen once. CDR3 sequence reads: CASRPSFWEEKLFF. The CDR3 nucleotides are TGCGCCAGCAGACCCTCCTTCTGGGAGGAAAAACTGTTTTTT. V is TRBV5-1 and J is TRBJ1-4, with D unclear. The CDR3 length is 14 residues. Trimming took 5 bases from V and 8 from J, leaving 16 bases between them. CDR1 and CDR2 (germline): SGHRS, YFSETQ. The full variable domain, with the rest looked up from reference TRBV5-1 and TRBJ1-4, is KAGVTQTPRYLIKTRGQQVTLSCSPISGHRSVSWYQQTPGQGLQFLFEYFSETQRNKGNFPGRFSGRQFSNSRSEMNVSTLELGDSALYLCASRPSFWEEKLFFGSGTQLSVL.

This clone was seen a few times. The genes are TRBV7-9 and TRBJ1-1, with D possibly TRBD1 on 5 matching bases. CDR3 size: 14 residues. Germline V gene sequence: CDR1 SEHNR, CDR2 FQNEAQ (reference sequence). V lost 1 base and J 5 bases, leaving 11 bases between the germline ends. The CDR3 reads CASSLEVSGTEAFF. Here the CDR3 DNA reads TGTGCCAGCAGCTTAGAGGTGTCAGGGACTGAAGCTTTCTTT.

J is TRBJ1-2 and V is TRBV2; a weak D match, TRBD1 (6 bases). CDR1 SNHLY and CDR2 FYNNEI come from the germline V gene. The CDR3 loop spans 13 amino acids. Trimming left V 4 bases short and J 4 bases short, with 10 bases between. The CDR3, as DNA: TGTGCCAGCAGTGGGGCGGACAGCTATGGCTACACCTTC. It yields the protein CASSGADSYGYTF.

In this sample, this clone turned up a few times. V is TRBV10-3 and J is TRBJ1-1; a possible D gene is TRBD1 (6 bases). V lost 8 bases to trimming and J lost 4 bases, with 14 bases between them. This CDR3 has 13 amino acids. Per the germline V gene, CDR1 is ENHRY and CDR2 is SYGVKD. This CDR3 is CAILKQGGTEAFF. In DNA form, the CDR3 reads TGTGCCATCCTTAAACAGGGTGGCACTGAAGCTTTCTTT.

The chain joins TRBV2 to TRBJ1-2, with TRBD1 matching over 7 bases. This CDR3 spans 15 amino acids. In germline, CDR1 is SNHLY, CDR2 FYNNEI. Unmatched junction bases numbered 2, after V lost 1 base and J lost 0 bases. CDR3 sequence reads: CASSEEGAANYGYTF. CDR3 DNA sequence: TGTGCCAGCAGTGAAGAGGGGGCAGCTAACTATGGCTACACCTTC.

This clone was observed a handful of times. The chain couples TRBV18 to TRBJ1-1, with D perhaps matching TRBD1 (6 bases). V shed 5 bases and J shed 3 bases, with 16 bases lying between them. Germline V CDR1 and CDR2: KGHSH, LQKENI. The CDR3 is 15 residues long. In DNA form, the CDR3 reads TGTGCCAGCTCATCCAACAGGGCGTTAGACACTGAAGCTTTCTTT. Its protein is CASSSNRALDTEAFF.